Sequencing of this T cell receptor (beta chain) was carried out in a study of OX40 agonist ivuxolimab in advanced cancers. Across the study: Partial response was recorded in three patients: one hepatocellular carcinoma and two cutaneous melanoma cases.

TCRdb keeps only in-frame clones here, not all; method: immunoSEQ multiplex PCR. The table records tens of thousands of clones, roughly 94% of them present only once. Study-wide results and limits: Partial responders at 0.1-3.0 mg/kg had among the lowest clonal expansion.

Note on this clone: The target antigen is unknown.

Per germline, CDR1 GTSNPN and CDR2 SVGIG (reference sequence). V lost 6 bases and J 4 bases, leaving 21 bases between the germline ends. CDR3 size: 15 residues. The chain combines TRBV30 with TRBJ1-1, with D perhaps matching TRBD1 (6 bases). The receptor was derived from an adult with an advanced solid tumor such as melanoma, head and neck, liver or kidney cancer. The specimen comprised CD4+ or CD8+ T cells sorted from blood, sampled in a trial of the OX40 agonist ivuxolimab. This CDR3 reads CACSGGSGGGTEAFF. DNA of the CDR3: TGTGCCTGCTCGGGGGGCTCGGGAGGGGGCACTGAAGCTTTCTTT.